Presented here are 14 T cell receptor beta chains from one specimen sequenced in a study of T cell changes during pregnancy in multiple sclerosis. Profiled with immunoSEQ multiplex PCR; TCRdb holds only in-frame clones, not every one. The table records about 75,000 clones, 89% of them present only once. This specimen was peripheral blood, taken in the first trimester of pregnancy. The receptors shown here come from a female donor in good health, enrolled as a control in a pregnancy study.

CDR3 region: CASGLFTGELFF. Here the CDR3 DNA reads TGTGCCAGCGGTCTATTTACCGGGGAGCTGTTTTTT. This chain connects TRBV2 to TRBJ2-2; D is uncertain. The CDR3 loop spans 12 amino acids. V was cut by 8 bases and J by 5 bases, with 9 bases left in between. The germline V gene has CDR1 SNHLY and CDR2 FYNNEI.

The V and J genes are TRBV7-9 and TRBJ2-6, with D possibly matching TRBD1 (5 bases). Trimming removed 5 bases at V and 0 bases at J, with 20 bases between. The CDR3 runs to 19 residues. The germline V gene has CDR1 SEHNR and CDR2 FQNEAQ (reference sequence). The CDR3 here is CASSGLQVLGPSGANVLTF. CDR3 bases: TGTGCCAGCAGCGGATTACAGGTACTGGGGCCCTCTGGGGCCAACGTCCTGACTTTC. Using reference TRBV7-9 and TRBJ2-6 for the parts outside the CDR3, the full variable domain is DTGVSQNPRHKITKRGQNVTFRCDPISEHNRLYWYRQTLGQGPEFLTYFQNEAQLEKSRLLSDRFSAERPKGSFSTLEIQRTEQGDSAMYLCASSGLQVLGPSGANVLTFGAGSRLTVL.

The CDR3, as DNA: TGTGCCAGCAGCTCGACAGTGACCTACGAGCAGTACTTC. Its protein is CASSSTVTYEQYF. The chain links TRBV7-9 to TRBJ2-7; D might be TRBD1 (5 bases). CDR1 is SEHNR and CDR2 is FQNEAQ in the germline V gene (reference sequence). Between the trimmed V and J ends, which lost 4 bases and 2 bases, there was a span of 9 bases. There are 13 residues in the CDR3.

The V call is TRBV10-3, the J call TRBJ1-2; D is ambiguous. Trimming stripped 4 bases from V and 6 bases from J, with 12 bases between. Germline-derived CDR1 and CDR2 are ENHRY and SYGVKD. This CDR3 spans 13 amino acids. The CDR3 bases are TGTGCCATCAGTGGAGAGGTGTCAGATGGCTACACCTTC. Protein: CAISGEVSDGYTF.

This rearrangement joins TRBV2 to TRBJ1-2; 10 positions match TRBD1. Germline loops: CDR1 SNHLY, CDR2 FYNNEI. V shed 7 bases, J shed 7 bases, and the junction held 9 bases outside the gene matches. This CDR3 is 14 amino acids long. As DNA, the CDR3 is TGTGCCAGCATCCAGGCCCGACAGGGGGCTGGCTACACCTTC. This gives the protein CASIQARQGAGYTF. Full variable domain (rest looked up from reference TRBV2 and TRBJ1-2): EPEVTQTPSHQVTQMGQEVILRCVPISNHLYFYWYRQILGQKVEFLVSFYNNEISEKSEIFDDQFSVERPDGSNFTLKIRSTKLEDSAMYFCASIQARQGAGYTFGSGTRLTVV.

V usage is TRBV25-1 and J usage is TRBJ1-4; perhaps TRBD1 as D (6 bases). The CDR3 runs 15 residues. The ends were cut back, 0 bases at V and 8 bases at J, with 13 bases in the middle. Germline CDR1 and CDR2: MGHDK and SYGVNS. The CDR3 reads CASSEYRGSAEKLFF. CDR3 DNA: TGTGCCAGCAGTGAATACAGGGGCAGCGCGGAAAAACTGTTTTTT.

The chain links TRBV7-2 to TRBJ2-6, with D maybe TRBD1 (6 bases). The CDR3 is made up of 15 amino acids. The germline V gene has CDR1 SGHTA and CDR2 FQGNSA. Trimming left V 1 base short and J 2 bases short, with 6 bases between. In nucleotides, the CDR3 is TGTGCCAGCAGCTTAGACAGGGCTGGGGCCAACGTCCTGACTTTC. It is translated as CASSLDRAGANVLTF.

The rearrangement uses TRBV7-6 and TRBJ1-1; D is perhaps TRBD1 (5 bases). The V end was cut by 3 bases, the J end by 3 bases, with 8 bases between. The CDR3 sequence is 13 residues long. Germline CDR1 is SGHVS and CDR2 is FNYEAQ. CDR3: CASSLGEDTEAFF. CDR3 DNA: TGTGCCAGCAGCTTGGGGGAGGACACTGAAGCTTTCTTT.

This chain connects TRBV29-1 to TRBJ2-1, with 10 positions matching TRBD1. This CDR3 is built from 13 residues. The J segment lost 4 bases and the V segment lost 7 bases, leaving 4 bases of the junction unmatched. CDR1 is SQVTM, CDR2 ANQGSEA, per germline. The CDR3 region has the DNA TGCAGCGCCAGGACAGGGGGTTACAATGAGCAGTTCTTC. Protein: CSARTGGYNEQFF.

This rearrangement joins TRBV29-1 to TRBJ1-1, with 9 bases lining up with TRBD1. This CDR3 region has 11 residues. Germline CDR1 SQVTM, CDR2 ANQGSEA. The CDR3 sequence: CSPGQGTEAFF. DNA for the CDR3: TGCAGTCCGGGACAGGGAACTGAAGCTTTCTTT.

The chain recombines TRBV9 with TRBJ2-7, with 11 bases that match TRBD2. The germline V gene encodes CDR1 SGDLS and CDR2 YYNGEE. This CDR3 is built from 14 residues. V lost 4 bases and J lost 4; bases outside the gene matches: 4. The CDR3 DNA follows: TGTGCCAGCAGCTCGACTAGCGGGGTATACGAGCAGTACTTC. It is translated as CASSSTSGVYEQYF.

The rearrangement links TRBV5-1 to TRBJ1-1; TRBD1 aligns across 8 bases. This CDR3 region has 15 residues. In germline, CDR1 is SGHRS, CDR2 YFSETQ. Trimming cost V 0 bases and J 5 bases; bases outside gene matches: 6. As DNA, the CDR3 is TGCGCCAGCAGCTTGGAGACACAGGGGGGGACTGAAGCTTTCTTT. Amino acid sequence: CASSLETQGGTEAFF.

Comment on this clone: Within the sample, other DNA sequences also encode this same CDR3. The rearrangement joins TRBV5-1 to TRBJ1-1; D unclear. The CDR3 covers 14 residues. Deletions cut 1 base from V and 3 bases from J, with 10 bases between. Germline V gene sequence: CDR1 SGHRS, CDR2 YFSETQ. This CDR3 reads CASSLSGRDTEAFF. The DNA of the CDR3 is TGCGCCAGCAGCTTGTCGGGGAGGGACACTGAAGCTTTCTTT.

The chain combines TRBV5-5 with TRBJ2-7, with a possible D match to TRBD2 (5 bases). The V end lost 2 bases, the J end lost 0 bases, and 9 bases lay between the germline ends. This CDR3 is 14 amino acids long. The V gene's germline CDR1 is SGHKS and CDR2 YYEKEE (reference sequence). The CDR3 DNA reads as TGTGCCAGCAGCTTAGCGGAGTCCTCCTACGAGCAGTACTTC. Translating gives CASSLAESSYEQYF.